These 9 T cell receptor beta chains came from one sample sequenced in a study of T cells in Graves' hyperthyroidism and ophthalmopathy. Amplification of TCR beta CDR3 regions was performed using RNA transcripts as template. During a first-round RT-PCR of the TCR CDR3, the HTBI primer set was used. Each CDR3 protein is one row after TCRdb ran MiXCR on the multiplex PCR reads. The sample yields around 380,000 distinct CDR3 sequences, about 14% seen once. Sequenced sample: blood. These TCRs come from a man aged 25-40 years with Graves' hyperthyroidism that later progressed to Graves' ophthalmopathy.

This clonotype has at least ten counts. This chain joins TRBV5-5 and TRBJ1-4; no reliable D call. V shed 0 bases and J shed 7 bases, with 7 bases lying between them. This CDR3 spans 13 amino acids. Germline CDR1 is SGHKS and CDR2 is YYEKEE (reference sequence). DNA of the CDR3: TGTGCCAGCAGCTTGGTTTTAGGTGAAAAACTGTTTTTT. This codes for CASSLVLGEKLFF. Full variable domain (rest looked up from reference TRBV5-5 and TRBJ1-4): DAGVTQSPTHLIKTRGQQVTLRCSPISGHKSVSWYQQVLGQGPQFIFQYYEKEERGRGNFPDRFSARQFPNYSSELNVNALLLGDSALYLCASSLVLGEKLFFGSGTQLSVL.

The table lists this clonotype with many counts. The chain joins TRBV10-3 to TRBJ1-1, with 9 bases that match TRBD1. This CDR3 comprises 15 residues. J was trimmed by 4 bases and V by 6 bases; bases with no gene match: 9. The germline gives CDR1 ENHRY, CDR2 SYGVKD. CDR3 DNA: TGTGCCATCAGGGGACAGGGAGCGATGGCCACTGAAGCTTTCTTT. This gives the protein CAIRGQGAMATEAFF.

Only a few counts were recorded for this clonotype. The chain employs TRBV9 and TRBJ2-2, with a tentative D call TRBD1 (6 bases). Germline loops: CDR1 SGDLS, CDR2 YYNGEE. Trimming removed 4 bases at V and 1 base at J, with 20 bases between. The CDR3 consists of 18 residues. CDR3 nucleotide sequence: TGTGCCAGCAGCCCAGTAGTAGAGACAGGCGAGAACACCGGGGAGCTGTTTTTT. Translation gives CASSPVVETGENTGELFF.

The V and J genes are TRBV3-1 and TRBJ2-5; D not certain. The CDR3 spans 15 residues. The germline V gene encodes CDR1 LGHDT and CDR2 YNNKEL (reference sequence). Trimming removed 4 bases at V and 0 bases at J, with 12 bases between. The CDR3 coding sequence is TGTGCCAGCAGCCGTCATCCTGAGTACCAAGAGACCCAGTACTTC. This sequence encodes CASSRHPEYQETQYF.

This clonotype was seen repeatedly, ten times or more. CDR3 sequence (DNA): TGCAGTGCTAGTAAGGTGCCGAACACTGAAGCTTTCTTT. Translated, it gives CSASKVPNTEAFF. The chain uses TRBV20-1 and TRBJ1-1; unclear D gene. V was cut by 3 bases and J by 1 base, with 9 bases left in between. CDR3 size: 13 residues. From germline, CDR1 is DFQATT and CDR2 SNEGSKA (reference sequence).

This chain joins TRBV3-1 and TRBJ2-2; TRBD2 agrees at 10 bases. Germline V gives CDR1 LGHDT, CDR2 YNNKEL (reference sequence). The CDR3 consists of 16 residues. V dropped 1 base and J dropped 3; count of bases not matched to a gene: 2. The CDR3 bases are TGTGCCAGCAGCCAAGGGGGACTAGCGTACACCGGGGAGCTGTTTTTT. Its translation: CASSQGGLAYTGELFF. The variable domain in full, completed from reference TRBV3-1 and TRBJ2-2, reads DTAVSQTPKYLVTQMGNDKSIKCEQNLGHDTMYWYKQDSKKFLKIMFSYNNKELIINETVPNRFSPKSPDKAHLNLHINSLELGDSAVYFCASSQGGLAYTGELFFGEGSRLTVL.

This clonotype was recorded many times. The rearrangement joins TRBV2 to TRBJ1-1; TRBD1 might be the D (6 bases). The CDR3 runs 14 residues. The V end lost 6 bases, the J end lost 0 bases, and 11 bases lay between the germline ends. CDR1 and CDR2 from the germline V gene are SNHLY and FYNNEI. This CDR3 reads CASRRTEMNTEAFF. CDR3 nucleotide sequence: TGTGCCAGCAGAAGGACAGAGATGAACACTGAAGCTTTCTTT. The variable domain in full, with the rest retrieved from reference TRBV2 and TRBJ1-1, is EPEVTQTPSHQVTQMGQEVILRCVPISNHLYFYWYRQILGQKVEFLVSFYNNEISEKSEIFDDQFSVERPDGSNFTLKIRSTKLEDSAMYFCASRRTEMNTEAFFGQGTRLTVV.

This clonotype was found many times. The genes are TRBV28 and TRBJ1-6; 10 bases line up with TRBD1. CDR1 is MDHEN and CDR2 is SYDVKM in the germline V gene. The CDR3 is 17 residues long. V trimming: 4 bases; J trimming: 7 bases; junction bases outside the gene matches: 10. The CDR3 spells CASSSIQDRGWNSPLHF. The CDR3 nucleotides read TGTGCCAGCAGTTCGATTCAGGACAGGGGGTGGAATTCACCCCTCCACTTT.

V and J are TRBV4-1 and TRBJ2-3, with 10 positions matching TRBD2. After removal of 2 bases from V and 5 bases from J, the junction contained 7 bases not matched to a gene. The germline gives CDR1 MGHRA, CDR2 YSYEKL. The CDR3 is 16 amino acids. CDR3 DNA sequence: TGCGCCAGCAGCCAACCTCAGCGGGGGGGCCAAGATACGCAGTATTTT. It is translated as CASSQPQRGGQDTQYF.